This T cell receptor (beta chain) was identified during a study of blood T cell repertoires in COVID-19. Study overall: Sites in the United States, Italy and Spain provided acute and convalescent COVID-19 samples. PBMCs, B-cell-depleted T cells, or T cells provided the cDNA or gDNA that made up the material.

The CDR3 covers 15 residues. The junction had 7 bases not matched to a gene; V was cut back by 2 bases and J by 5 bases. Germline V gene data show CDR1 as SGHTA and CDR2 as FQGNSA. Original processing methods: For nucleated cells, counts were estimated from reference gene primer amplification. Profiling relied on immunoSEQ multiplex PCR, and the TCRdb table lists in-frame clones only, not all of them. D and trimming come from the DNA, and the V and J calls and clone size come from that table. The sample shows some 74,000 clones, around 83% of them seen only once. The TCR comes from a man older than 75 with acute or convalescent COVID-19. V gene TRBV7-2 combines with J gene TRBJ2-5; 8 bases are shared with TRBD1. The specimen was peripheral blood. This CDR3 reads CASSLQGAREETQYF. The CDR3 nucleotides are TGTGCCAGCAGCTTACAGGGGGCGAGGGAGGAGACCCAGTACTTC.